The T cell receptor beta chain described here comes from a study of prognosis after radiotherapy for stage I lung cancer. TCR beta CDR3 amplification from genomic DNA was performed by two-round multiplex PCR. With primers specific to each TRBV and TRBJ gene, the first-round PCR was performed. TCRdb fed the multiplex PCR reads into MiXCR, producing one record per CDR3 protein. The repertoire holds 27,000 or so distinct CDR3 sequences, with around 38% as singletons. The CDR3 is 13 residues long. Germline loops: CDR1 MNHNS, CDR2 SASEGT. Notes on this clonotype: A much more abundant neighbour one base away suggests this may be a read error.

The sequence derives from a donor over 45 with non-small cell lung cancer. The chain links TRBV6-1 to TRBJ2-5, with D hard to call. Sequences were derived from PBMCs, sampled before or after stereotactic body radiation therapy (not recorded which). CDR3 residues: CAGSVSISETQYF. The CDR3 bases are TGTGCCGGCAGTGTTAGTATATCGGAGACCCAGTACTTC.